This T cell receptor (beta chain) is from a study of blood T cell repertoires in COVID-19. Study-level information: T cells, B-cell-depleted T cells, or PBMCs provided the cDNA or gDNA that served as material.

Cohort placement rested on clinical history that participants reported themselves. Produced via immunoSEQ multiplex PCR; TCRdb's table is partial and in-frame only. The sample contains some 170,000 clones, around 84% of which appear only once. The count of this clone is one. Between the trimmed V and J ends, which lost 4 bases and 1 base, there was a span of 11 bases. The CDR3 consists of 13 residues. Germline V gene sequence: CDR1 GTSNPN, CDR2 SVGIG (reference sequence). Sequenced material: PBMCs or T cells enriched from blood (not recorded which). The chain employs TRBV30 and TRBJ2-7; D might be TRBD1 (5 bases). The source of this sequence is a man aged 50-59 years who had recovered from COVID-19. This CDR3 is CAWTKDSSYEQYF. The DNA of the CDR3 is TGTGCCTGGACCAAAGACAGTTCCTACGAGCAGTACTTC.